The source of this T cell receptor beta chain is a study of blood T cells in healthy people across ages. Findings and limits, study-wide: Researchers said unsorted PBMCs prevented a conclusive naive versus antigen-experienced comparison. Older individuals had lower TCR beta diversity per million T cells (the decline was roughly linear).

A word on this clonotype: Its antigen is not identified. Compared with germline, one end of the junction differs, possibly owing to a read error.

Alongside a J-beta primer mix, a sample-barcoded 5' primer served in a second PCR lasting roughly 6 to 12 cycles. The yield of each sample was at least 2.5 million CDR3-containing paired-end reads. TCRdb reanalysed the 5' RACE reads using MiXCR and keeps one entry per CDR3 protein. The repertoire holds about 1.7 million distinct CDR3 sequences, roughly 28% seen once, with approximately 7.7% in the top ten. Whenever a sample was processed, at least 6 million PBMCs were isolated. The CDR3 totals 13 residues. The germline CDR1 and CDR2 sequences are LGHNA and YSLEER. This chain joins TRBV4-3 and TRBJ1-2; D is unresolved. The sequence derives from a woman aged 30 to 39 in good health. The sample taken for sequencing was blood. The CDR3 here is CAGSQDIGRGYTF. DNA of the CDR3: TGCGCCGGCAGCCAAGATATAGGGAGAGGCTACACCTTC.